The 19 T cell receptor beta chains reported below all come from one sample, sequenced in a study of PD-L1 blockade in urothelial cancer (dated by TCRdb to the late 2010s). Preparation of the library involved the immunoSEQ multiplex PCR assay. TCRdb took over this immuneACCESS table, retaining in-frame rearrangements with V and J assigned. Such tables are incomplete; in checked studies, under half of the missing clones stem from an unresolved V gene, and the remainder is unexplained. In this sample the table shows more than 90,000 clones, 91% of which occur a single time. Jointly, the top ten make up around 4% of the sample. The time point label for this specimen denotes: peripheral blood 6 weeks after treatment start. The material was PBMCs, obtained around atezolizumab (anti-PD-L1) treatment. The origin of the receptors is a man aged 60-69 years with urothelial cancer.

The CDR3: CASTQQGNVGELFF. The CDR3 coding sequence is TGTGCCAGCACCCAACAGGGTAACGTCGGGGAGCTGTTTTTT. The chain combines TRBV25-1 with TRBJ2-2; D is perhaps TRBD1 (6 bases). With 7 bases removed from V and 7 bases from J, the gap between germline ends came to 16 bases. The CDR3 spans 14 residues. The germline CDR1 and CDR2 sequences are MGHDK and SYGVNS.

This sequence joins TRBV5-4 and TRBJ2-7; tentatively, D is TRBD1 (6 bases). The V end lost 3 bases, the J end lost 4 bases, and 11 bases lay between the germline ends. Germline CDR1 and CDR2: SGHNT and YYREEE (reference sequence). The CDR3 consists of 13 residues. CDR3 sequence (DNA): TGTGCCAGCAGCTCCGGGACATCTTACGAGCAGTACTTC. Residues: CASSSGTSYEQYF.

The chain employs TRBV6-5 and TRBJ2-7; 8 bases align to TRBD1. J lost 2 bases, V lost 6 bases, and 9 bases had no gene match. The CDR3 length is 15 residues. Germline-derived CDR1 and CDR2 are MNHEY and SVGAGI. The DNA for the CDR3 is TGTGCCAGCAGGTCAGACAGGGGAAATCCCTACGAGCAGTACTTC. Translation: CASRSDRGNPYEQYF.

In this sample, this clone turned up once. The chain links TRBV28 to TRBJ1-5; D might be TRBD1 (6 bases). The germline CDR1 and CDR2 sequences are MDHEN and SYDVKM. V lost 6 bases and J 11 bases, leaving 20 bases between the germline ends. The CDR3 consists of 14 residues. In DNA, the CDR3 is TGTGCCAGCAGCTGGGACATAGACAGATTGACCCAGCATTTT. Protein: CASSWDIDRLTQHF.

This chain connects TRBV27 to TRBJ1-2, with 7 bases fitting TRBD1. The CDR3 covers 15 residues. The V and J ends lost 2 bases and 5 bases, in that order; junction bases with no gene match: 8. Germline-derived CDR1 and CDR2 are MNHEY and SMNVEV (reference sequence). The CDR3: CASSLNEDRVYGYTF. The CDR3 DNA is TGTGCCAGCAGTTTAAATGAAGACAGGGTGTATGGCTACACCTTC.

This chain joins TRBV6-1 and TRBJ1-4; 11 nucleotides match TRBD1. The J segment lost 3 bases and the V segment lost 6 bases, leaving 3 bases of the junction unmatched. From germline, CDR1 is MNHNS and CDR2 SASEGT. The CDR3 has 15 amino acids. CDR3 sequence reads: CASRDRGHPNEKLFF. In DNA, the CDR3 is TGTGCCAGCAGGGACAGGGGGCATCCTAATGAAAAACTGTTTTTT.

This chain's CDR3 is CASSLDSQGVETQYF. CDR3 sequence (DNA): TGTGCCAGCAGCTTAGACTCACAGGGTGTAGAGACCCAGTACTTC. V is TRBV7-8 and J is TRBJ2-5; D might be TRBD1 (6 bases). V lost 1 base and J 4 bases, leaving 13 bases between the germline ends. The CDR3 totals 15 residues. Germline V gives CDR1 SGHVS, CDR2 FQNEAQ.

V gene TRBV9 combines with J gene TRBJ1-1; TRBD1 is a possible D gene (5 bases). Per germline, CDR1 SGDLS and CDR2 YYNGEE. With 1 base removed from V and 1 base from J, the gap between germline ends came to 8 bases. The CDR3 covers 14 residues. CDR3 bases: TGTGCCAGCAGCGTACAGGGCCAGAACACTGAAGCTTTCTTT. Protein: CASSVQGQNTEAFF.

This clone turned up a few times. This chain links TRBV30 with TRBJ1-1, with a weak D call TRBD1 (5 bases). V lost 0 bases to trimming and J lost 0 bases, with 8 bases between them. The V gene's germline CDR1 is GTSNPN and CDR2 SVGIG (reference sequence). This CDR3 has 14 amino acids. CDR3 residues: CAWSVGVMNTEAFF. As DNA, the CDR3 is TGTGCCTGGAGTGTAGGGGTGATGAACACTGAAGCTTTCTTT.

V gene TRBV27 combines with J gene TRBJ1-2, with 9 bases lining up with TRBD1. CDR1 MNHEY and CDR2 SMNVEV come from the germline V gene (reference sequence). J lost 7 bases, V lost 5 bases, and 17 bases had no gene match. This CDR3 comprises 17 residues. The CDR3 region is CASSPPNPGQGKGGYTF. As DNA, the CDR3 is TGTGCCAGCAGTCCTCCAAATCCGGGACAGGGAAAGGGTGGCTACACCTTC.

The rearrangement links TRBV7-8 to TRBJ2-1; the D gene is possibly TRBD2 (5 bases). V lost 4 bases and J lost 0, with 16 bases in between. Germline loops: CDR1 SGHVS, CDR2 FQNEAQ. The CDR3 is 17 residues long. CDR3 loop: CASSSATSGSSYNEQFF. The DNA of the CDR3 is TGTGCCAGCAGCTCCGCCACAAGCGGAAGCTCCTACAATGAGCAGTTCTTC.

The chain links TRBV19 to TRBJ2-6, with 9 bases aligning to TRBD1. Germline CDR1 is LNHDA and CDR2 is SQIVND (reference sequence). The CDR3 consists of 16 residues. The V gene end was trimmed by 4 bases and the J gene end by 1 base; junction bases not matched to a gene: 2. DNA for the CDR3: TGTGCCAGTAGTAGCGGACAGGGGTCTGGGGCCAACGTCCTGACTTTC. Protein sequence: CASSSGQGSGANVLTF. Full variable domain (remainder filled in from reference TRBV19 and TRBJ2-6): DGGITQSPKYLFRKEGQNVTLSCEQNLNHDAMYWYRQDPGQGLRLIYYSQIVNDFQKGDIAEGYSVSREKKESFPLTVTSAQKNPTAFYLCASSSGQGSGANVLTFGAGSRLTVL.

The chain carries TRBV5-8 and TRBJ2-7; D remains unclear. Germline CDR1 reads SGHTS; CDR2 reads YDEGEE. There are 11 residues in the CDR3. With 2 bases removed from V and 4 bases from J, the gap between germline ends came to 4 bases. CDR3 DNA: TGTGCCAGCAGCTTCAAATACGAGCAGTACTTC. This translates into CASSFKYEQYF.

The chain carries TRBV23-1 and TRBJ2-5; D unresolved. TRBV23-1 is classed as an ORF, of uncertain function. Trimming shortened V by 3 bases and J by 0 bases, and 17 bases separated the two germline ends. The CDR3 runs 17 residues. DNA of the CDR3: TGCGCCAGCAGTCATTCGGTCGCAGGTCTGTACCAAGAGACCCAGTACTTC. The encoded protein is CASSHSVAGLYQETQYF.

The chain couples TRBV4-3 to TRBJ2-7; 8 positions agree with TRBD1. Germline CDR1 is LGHNA and CDR2 is YSLEER. The CDR3 has 16 amino acids. V trimming: 3 bases; J trimming: 4 bases; junction bases outside the gene matches: 11. For the CDR3, the DNA is TGCGCCAGCAGCCAGGGTTTTCAGGGGGCGGCTTACGAGCAGTACTTC. This gives the protein CASSQGFQGAAYEQYF.

The chain uses TRBV19 and TRBJ1-2; no clear D. Germline CDR1 and CDR2: LNHDA and SQIVND (reference sequence). CDR3 size: 12 residues. V was cut by 9 bases and J by 3 bases, with 11 bases left in between. The DNA for the CDR3 is TGTGCCAGGAGACACCGCCACTATGGCTACACCTTC. Its translation: CARRHRHYGYTF.

The CDR3 loop is CASSPDINYGYTF. CDR3 coding DNA: TGCGCCAGCAGCCCGGACATTAACTATGGCTACACCTTC. The V gene is TRBV5-1, the J gene TRBJ1-2; a possible D gene is TRBD1 (5 bases). V lost 4 bases to trimming and J lost 1 base, with 8 bases between them. CDR3 size: 13 residues. Germline values: CDR1 SGHRS, CDR2 YFSETQ.

This clone was seen only once. This rearrangement joins TRBV5-1 to TRBJ2-3, with TRBD1 as a possible D gene (6 bases). The CDR3 is made up of 14 amino acids. V was pared by 2 bases and J by 5 bases, with 12 bases between. Germline loops: CDR1 SGHRS, CDR2 YFSETQ. This chain's CDR3 is CASSFAGARDTQYF. The CDR3 DNA reads TGCGCCAGCAGCTTCGCAGGGGCAAGAGATACGCAGTATTTT.

In its sample, this clone was seen once. Other DNA sequences within the sample encode an identical CDR3. The rearrangement joins TRBV18 to TRBJ2-1; TRBD2 aligns across 10 bases. The J segment lost 5 bases and the V segment lost 2 bases, leaving 3 bases of the junction unmatched. Germline V gene data show CDR1 as KGHSH and CDR2 as LQKENI. The CDR3 sequence is 15 residues long. This CDR3 is CASSPGLAGDNEQFF. The CDR3, as DNA: TGTGCCAGCTCACCAGGGCTAGCGGGAGACAATGAGCAGTTCTTC.